These 15 T cell receptor beta chains originate from one sample sequenced in a study of blood T cell repertoires in COVID-19. Here immunoSEQ multiplex PCR was the method, and the copy in TCRdb shows in-frame clones only, minus some. The table lists about 240,000 clones, around four fifths of them singletons, with around 6.4% in the top ten. The sequenced sample was peripheral blood. These receptors came from a woman aged 55-70 years with active or convalescent COVID-19.

This chain links TRBV19 with TRBJ1-6; 10 bases match TRBD1. The CDR3 consists of 15 residues. From germline, CDR1 is LNHDA and CDR2 SQIVND (reference sequence). V lost 3 bases and J lost 9; bases outside the gene matches: 5. In DNA, the CDR3 is TGTGCCAGTAGTATGAAGGGGACAGGGGTTTCACCCCTCCACTTT. Residues: CASSMKGTGVSPLHF.

The chain recombines TRBV6-5 with TRBJ2-1; D perhaps matches TRBD2 (6 bases). Between the trimmed V and J ends, which lost 0 bases and 8 bases, there was a span of 8 bases. Germline CDR1 MNHEY, CDR2 SVGAGI. The CDR3 extends over 13 amino acids. Written as DNA, the CDR3 is TGTGCCAGCAGTTACTCGGGAGGCTATGAGCAGTTCTTC. It specifies CASSYSGGYEQFF.

The chain recombines TRBV5-6 with TRBJ2-7; a weak D match, TRBD2 (5 bases). The CDR3 has 13 amino acids. Trimming left V 4 bases short and J 2 bases short, with 10 bases between. Germline values: CDR1 SGHDT, CDR2 YYEEEE. The CDR3 is CASSDGVTYEQYV. The CDR3 coding sequence is TGTGCCAGCAGCGACGGGGTGACCTACGAGCAGTACGTC.

This chain connects TRBV5-1 to TRBJ2-1; D gene uncertain. The CDR3 consists of 13 residues. With 4 bases removed from V and 7 bases from J, the gap between germline ends came to 12 bases. Per the germline V gene, CDR1 is SGHRS and CDR2 is YFSETQ. The CDR3, as DNA: TGCGCCAGCAGCACTCCTCTTATGAATGAGCAGTTCTTC. It is translated as CASSTPLMNEQFF.

This clone was seen only once. The chain couples TRBV19 to TRBJ2-5; 11 bases map to TRBD1. Per germline, CDR1 LNHDA and CDR2 SQIVND (reference sequence). V dropped 0 bases and J dropped 1; count of bases not matched to a gene: 4. The CDR3 contains 17 residues. The CDR3 loop reads CASSIDSGTGGQETQYF. CDR3 in DNA: TGTGCCAGTAGTATAGATTCCGGGACAGGGGGCCAAGAGACCCAGTACTTC.

This chain links TRBV5-4 with TRBJ2-7; 15 bases line up with TRBD2. Losses at the gene ends were 6 bases for V and 6 bases for J; bases not matched to a gene: 13. The CDR3 extends over 17 amino acids. Germline CDR1 SGHNT, CDR2 YYREEE (reference sequence). The CDR3 nucleotides read TGTGCCAGCACGACCGGGACTAGCGGGAGGAGTTGGTCCGAGCAGTACTTC. This translates into CASTTGTSGRSWSEQYF.

CDR3 bases: TGTGCCAGCAGTTACTCGGGGGGTGTGTATGGCTACACCTTC. It specifies CASSYSGGVYGYTF. The rearrangement uses TRBV6-5 and TRBJ1-2; TRBD1 is a possible D gene (5 bases). Germline V CDR1 and CDR2: MNHEY, SVGAGI. Trimming took 0 bases from V and 5 from J, leaving 10 bases between them. The CDR3 runs 14 residues.

V gene TRBV12-3 or TRBV12-4 combines with J gene TRBJ2-1, with 9 bases aligning to TRBD2. V shed 9 bases and J 6 bases; nucleotides not matched to a gene: 6. This CDR3 is 13 amino acids long. Here the CDR3 reads CASRLAAFNEQFF. CDR3 in DNA: TGTGCCAGTCGACTAGCGGCATTCAATGAGCAGTTCTTC.

V and J are TRBV4-2 and TRBJ2-3, with a tentative D call TRBD2 (5 bases). Trimming left V 0 bases short and J 4 bases short, with 17 bases between. CDR3 length equals 17 residues. Germline values: CDR1 LGHNA, CDR2 YNFKEQ. Here the CDR3 reads CASSQDVTTVSADTQYF. The CDR3, as DNA: TGTGCCAGCAGCCAAGATGTGACTACCGTCTCCGCAGATACGCAGTATTTT.

This chain connects TRBV10-3 to TRBJ2-5; D unclear. The length of the CDR3 is 13 residues. Trimming left V 6 bases short and J 4 bases short, with 12 bases between. Germline V gene sequence: CDR1 ENHRY, CDR2 SYGVKD. The CDR3 spells CAISPGYGETQYF. The CDR3 DNA sequence: TGTGCCATCAGCCCCGGGTACGGAGAGACCCAGTACTTC.

In DNA, the CDR3 is TGTGCCAGCAGCCCCTCGTTGTGGGCAGACCGGAATAATGAAAAACTGTTTTTT. Translated, it gives CASSPSLWADRNNEKLFF. The rearrangement joins TRBV28 to TRBJ1-4; D call uncertain. The CDR3 spans 18 residues. The V and J ends lost 6 bases and 4 bases respectively, with 24 bases between them. CDR1 and CDR2 (germline): MDHEN, SYDVKM.

This clone was observed a handful of times. The chain uses TRBV9 and TRBJ1-1; TRBD1 aligns across 7 bases. This CDR3 has 15 amino acids. V lost 3 bases, J lost 1 base, and 6 bases stayed unmatched. Looked up from germline, CDR1 is SGDLS and CDR2 is YYNGEE. The CDR3 sequence is CASSAGQVWNTEAFF. For the CDR3, the DNA is TGTGCCAGCAGCGCCGGACAGGTCTGGAACACTGAAGCTTTCTTT.

The J gene is TRBJ1-1, the V gene TRBV2; TRBD1 agrees at 7 bases. Germline V gene lookup returns CDR1 SNHLY and CDR2 FYNNEI. The V gene end was trimmed by 4 bases and the J gene end by 7 bases; junction bases not matched to a gene: 3. The CDR3 runs 12 residues. In DNA form, the CDR3 reads TGTGCCAGCAGTGCCACAGGGGTTGAAGCTTTCTTT. It is translated as CASSATGVEAFF.

This clone appeared a few times. This chain joins TRBV10-2 and TRBJ2-1, with D tentatively TRBD2 (5 bases). Germline V gene data show CDR1 as WSHSY and CDR2 as SAAADI. V shed 4 bases and J shed 0 bases, with 16 bases lying between them. The CDR3 loop spans 17 amino acids. CDR3 amino acids: CASSGGLGGNSYNEQFF. In DNA, the CDR3 is TGCGCCAGCAGTGGCGGGCTAGGAGGTAACTCCTACAATGAGCAGTTCTTC.

This clone was seen more than once but under ten times. The rearrangement links TRBV2 to TRBJ2-7, with D possibly being TRBD2 (6 bases). The germline V and J ends were trimmed by 6 bases and 4 bases, with 10 bases remaining between them. The CDR3 spans 12 residues. Germline CDR1 SNHLY, CDR2 FYNNEI. The CDR3 protein is CASSGSGYEQYF. The CDR3 nucleotides read TGTGCCAGCAGCGGGAGCGGGTACGAGCAGTACTTC.